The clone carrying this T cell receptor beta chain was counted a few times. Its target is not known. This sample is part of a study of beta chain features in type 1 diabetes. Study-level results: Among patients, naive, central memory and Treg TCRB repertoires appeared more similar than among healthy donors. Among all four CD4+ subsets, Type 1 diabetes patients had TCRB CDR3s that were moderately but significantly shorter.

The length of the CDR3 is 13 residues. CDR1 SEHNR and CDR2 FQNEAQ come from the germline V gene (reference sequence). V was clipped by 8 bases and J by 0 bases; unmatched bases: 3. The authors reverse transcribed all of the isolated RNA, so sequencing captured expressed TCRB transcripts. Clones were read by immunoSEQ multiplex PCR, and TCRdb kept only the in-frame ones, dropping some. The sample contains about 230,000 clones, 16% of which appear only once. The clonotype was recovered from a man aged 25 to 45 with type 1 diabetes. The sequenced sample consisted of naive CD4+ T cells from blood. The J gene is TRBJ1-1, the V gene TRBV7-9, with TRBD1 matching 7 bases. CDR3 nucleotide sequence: TGTGCCAGCGAGGGACAGATGAACACTGAAGCTTTCTTT. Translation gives CASEGQMNTEAFF.